Following are 6 T cell receptor beta chains from one sample sequenced in a study of Graves' ophthalmopathy and Graves' hyperthyroidism. Amplification of TCR beta CDR3 regions used RNA transcripts. An initial RT-PCR round employing HTBI primers preceded a second-round multiplex PCR. Via MiXCR, TCRdb re-called the multiplex PCR reads, giving one row per CDR3 protein. Of more than 15,000 distinct CDR3 sequences in the sample, about 46% are singletons; the top ten hold roughly 23%. Sample: peripheral blood. These receptors came from a woman aged 40 to 50 with stable Graves' hyperthyroidism.

This clonotype appeared many times. The V call is TRBV11-2, the J call TRBJ2-5, with D perhaps TRBD1 (6 bases). The CDR3 has 13 residues. CDR1 is SGHAT and CDR2 is FQNNGV in the germline V gene. V was pared by 5 bases and J by 0 bases, with 7 bases between. Here the CDR3 DNA reads TGTGCCAGCAGCACAGGGAACCAAGAGACCCAGTACTTC. It encodes CASSTGNQETQYF.

There are many counts of this clonotype. The chain joins TRBV20-1 to TRBJ1-5, with D possibly matching TRBD1 (5 bases). The CDR3 covers 15 residues. Per the germline V gene, CDR1 is DFQATT and CDR2 is SNEGSKA (reference sequence). The V gene lost 6 bases and the J gene lost 5 bases, with 20 bases spanning the gap. CDR3 bases: TGCAGTGCGAGGGACCCCGGGGCCCGCCATCAGCCCCAGCATTTT. Encoded protein: CSARDPGARHQPQHF.

This clonotype has a count of ten or more. The chain combines TRBV14 with TRBJ2-7; D unclear. This CDR3 spans 14 amino acids. Germline CDR1 and CDR2: SGHDN and FVKESK. Trimming pared 2 bases from V and 5 bases from J, leaving 13 bases between. CDR3 loop: CASSQLGRADEQYF. The CDR3 DNA reads TGTGCCAGCAGCCAATTGGGTAGGGCCGACGAGCAGTACTTC.

This clonotype showed up many times. The chain is built from TRBV19 and TRBJ1-4; 7 bases map to TRBD1. The CDR3 contains 14 residues. With 5 bases clipped from V and 8 bases from J, the junction kept 8 bases outside the gene matches. Germline CDR1 LNHDA, CDR2 SQIVND (reference sequence). Here the CDR3 reads CASSAGTVREKLFF. For the CDR3, the DNA is TGTGCCAGTAGTGCCGGGACAGTAAGGGAAAAACTGTTTTTT.

The chain recombines TRBV24-1 with TRBJ1-2; D uncertain. V was trimmed by 3 bases and J by 4 bases, leaving 8 bases between them. The CDR3 loop spans 13 amino acids. The germline gives CDR1 KGHDR, CDR2 SFDVKD. Here the CDR3 reads CATSDLYGYGYTF. CDR3 bases: TGTGCCACCAGTGATCTCTATGGCTATGGCTACACCTTC.

This sequence joins TRBV12-3 or TRBV12-4 and TRBJ2-1, with D possibly matching TRBD1 (5 bases). There are 16 residues in the CDR3. The V end lost 4 bases, the J end lost 8 bases, and 21 bases lay between the germline ends. The CDR3 region has the DNA TGTGCCAGCAGTTCCCCATTGGGGCCCCAAGGCGATGAGCAGTTCTTC. This codes for CASSSPLGPQGDEQFF.